The rows below give T cell receptor beta chains drawn from one sample of a study of vaccination and CD4 T cells after COVID-19. Antigens of these TCRs are unknown. TCRdb re-called the PCR reads through MiXCR, storing one row per CDR3 protein. The sample shows tens of thousands of distinct CDR3 sequences, 32% of them seen only once. The sequencing here drew on CD4+ T cells from blood, cultured in vitro, taken about 7 months after SARS-CoV-2 vaccination. These TCRs come from a human donor who had recovered from COVID-19. Each CDR3 is given with its conserved first and last residue. The order of the fields is J gene, clone size, V gene, D gene, CDR3 length, CDR3 DNA, CDR3 protein. A D gene is named only where the DNA matches it firmly. The size field is filled for only some rows; it gives once, few, many or a size class.

j_gene: TRBJ1-5
abundance: .
v_gene: TRBV4-2
d_gene: .
len: 16
CDR3nt: TGTGCCAGCAGTCCTCGGGGAACAGCCTACAATCAGCCCCAGCATTTT
CDR3aa: CASSPRGTAYNQPQHF

j_gene: TRBJ2-3
abundance: .
v_gene: TRBV19
d_gene: .
len: 14
CDR3nt: TGTGCCAGTAGTTCCTCATCCGGCGGAGATACGCAGTATTTT
CDR3aa: CASSSSSGGDTQYF

j_gene: TRBJ2-7
abundance: few
v_gene: TRBV20-1
d_gene: .
len: 13
CDR3nt: TGCAGTGTAAGGGTACATAGCTCCTACGAGCAGTACTTC
CDR3aa: CSVRVHSSYEQYF

j_gene: TRBJ2-1
abundance: .
v_gene: TRBV7-8
d_gene: .
len: 16
CDR3nt: TGTGCCAGCAGCTTAGCGCCCGAGAACTCCTACAATGAGCAGTTCTTC
CDR3aa: CASSLAPENSYNEQFF

j_gene: TRBJ2-3
abundance: .
v_gene: TRBV20-1
d_gene: .
len: 11
CDR3nt: TGCAGTGCTTCCCTTGGGGGGTCGCAGTATTTT
CDR3aa: CSASLGGSQYF

j_gene: TRBJ2-3
abundance: .
v_gene: TRBV7-7
d_gene: .
len: 13
CDR3nt: TGTGCTAGCAGCTCCAACCGCGGGGATACGCAGTATTTT
CDR3aa: CASSSNRGDTQYF

j_gene: TRBJ2-5
abundance: .
v_gene: TRBV7-7
d_gene: TRBD1
len: 17
CDR3nt: TGTGCTAGCAGCTTATCGACGGACAGGGGGGCGCAAGAGACCCAGTACTTC
CDR3aa: CASSLSTDRGAQETQYF

j_gene: TRBJ2-7
abundance: few
v_gene: TRBV20-1
d_gene: .
len: 12
CDR3nt: TGCAGTGCTAGAGAGGGGATGGGCGAGCAGTACTTC
CDR3aa: CSAREGMGEQYF

j_gene: TRBJ2-7
abundance: medium-sized
v_gene: TRBV7-2
d_gene: TRBD2
len: 14
CDR3nt: TGTGCCAGCAGCCCATACCAGCGGGACTACGAGCAGTACTTC
CDR3aa: CASSPYQRDYEQYF

j_gene: TRBJ2-1
abundance: .
v_gene: TRBV10-1
d_gene: TRBD1
len: 18
CDR3nt: TGCGCCAGCAGGCGGGGACAGGGGGATTTCCCACAATACAATGAGCAGTTCTTC
CDR3aa: CASRRGQGDFPQYNEQFF

j_gene: TRBJ2-7
abundance: .
v_gene: TRBV20-1
d_gene: .
len: 11
CDR3nt: TGCAGTGCTAGAGATGTTATCGAGCAGTACTTC
CDR3aa: CSARDVIEQYF

j_gene: TRBJ2-1
abundance: .
v_gene: TRBV7-9
d_gene: .
len: 14
CDR3nt: TGTGCCAGCAGCTTAGCGATAGTAGTAGGAGCGCAGTTCTTC
CDR3aa: CASSLAIVVGAQFF

j_gene: TRBJ2-1
abundance: .
v_gene: TRBV5-4
d_gene: .
len: 13
CDR3nt: TGTGCCAGCAGCCCCGTAGGTTACAATGAGCAGTTCTTC
CDR3aa: CASSPVGYNEQFF

j_gene: TRBJ2-7
abundance: few
v_gene: TRBV6-1
d_gene: TRBD2
len: 13
CDR3nt: TGTGCCAGCCGAACTAGCGGGAGTGGCGAGCAGTACTTC
CDR3aa: CASRTSGSGEQYF

j_gene: TRBJ2-3
abundance: .
v_gene: TRBV20-1
d_gene: TRBD2
len: 15
CDR3nt: TGCAGTGCTAGAATACTAGCGGGAGGCACAGATACGCAGTATTTT
CDR3aa: CSARILAGGTDTQYF

j_gene: TRBJ1-1
abundance: few
v_gene: TRBV20-1
d_gene: .
len: 14
CDR3nt: TGCAGTGCTAGCAGGCCGGGGGCGGTCACTGAAGCTTTCTTT
CDR3aa: CSASRPGAVTEAFF

j_gene: TRBJ2-7
abundance: .
v_gene: TRBV6-2/TRBV6-3
d_gene: TRBD2
len: 17
CDR3nt: TGTGCCAGCAGTAAACGGACTAGCGGGAGGCACTCCTACGAGCAGTACTTC
CDR3aa: CASSKRTSGRHSYEQYF

j_gene: TRBJ2-7
abundance: few
v_gene: TRBV20-1
d_gene: TRBD1
len: 16
CDR3nt: TGCAGTGCTAGCCCCGCGGGGACAGGGAGCGCCTACGAGCAGTACTTC
CDR3aa: CSASPAGTGSAYEQYF

j_gene: TRBJ2-3
abundance: few
v_gene: TRBV7-8
d_gene: TRBD2
len: 16
CDR3nt: TGTGCCAGCAGCTTCGGACTAGCAATAAGCACAGATACGCAGTATTTT
CDR3aa: CASSFGLAISTDTQYF

j_gene: TRBJ2-3
abundance: .
v_gene: TRBV7-6
d_gene: TRBD2
len: 17
CDR3nt: TGTGCCAGCAGCTTAGTGCAACCGGGACTAAGCACAGATACGCAGTATTTT
CDR3aa: CASSLVQPGLSTDTQYF

j_gene: TRBJ2-5
abundance: .
v_gene: TRBV20-1
d_gene: .
len: 15
CDR3nt: TGCAGTGCTAGGATACAGGGACGTAACCAAGAGACCCAGTACTTC
CDR3aa: CSARIQGRNQETQYF

j_gene: TRBJ2-5
abundance: .
v_gene: TRBV20-1
d_gene: TRBD1
len: 12
CDR3nt: TGCAGTGCTTCCAGACAGGGGGGGAGAGGAGACTTC
CDR3aa: CSASRQGGRGDF

j_gene: TRBJ2-6
abundance: few
v_gene: TRBV10-3
d_gene: .
len: 17
CDR3nt: TGTGCCATCAGGGGACGGACGGTCATCTCTGGGGCCAACGTCCTGACTTTC
CDR3aa: CAIRGRTVISGANVLTF

j_gene: TRBJ2-5
abundance: .
v_gene: TRBV6-5
d_gene: TRBD2
len: 16
CDR3nt: TGTGCCAGCAGTTACGAACGCGACAGGGCGGGGGGGGCCCAGTACTTC
CDR3aa: CASSYERDRAGGAQYF

j_gene: TRBJ1-1
abundance: few
v_gene: TRBV6-1
d_gene: .
len: 16
CDR3nt: TGTGCCAGCACGTATAAGGGGTATGGAGAAAGCACTGAAGCTTTCTTT
CDR3aa: CASTYKGYGESTEAFF

j_gene: TRBJ1-5
abundance: .
v_gene: TRBV6-1
d_gene: .
len: 15
CDR3nt: TGTGCCAGCAGTGAAGCGAGGCAGTCGAATCAGCCCCAGCATTTT
CDR3aa: CASSEARQSNQPQHF

j_gene: TRBJ1-1
abundance: .
v_gene: TRBV7-2
d_gene: .
len: 13
CDR3nt: TGTGCCAGCAGCTCCAGGGGCCCCACTGAAGCTTTCTTT
CDR3aa: CASSSRGPTEAFF

j_gene: TRBJ1-2
abundance: .
v_gene: TRBV6-5
d_gene: TRBD1
len: 16
CDR3nt: TGTGCCAGCAGTTATATCCGGACAGGCGGTAACTATGGCTACACCTTC
CDR3aa: CASSYIRTGGNYGYTF

j_gene: TRBJ2-1
abundance: .
v_gene: TRBV20-1
d_gene: .
len: 14
CDR3nt: TGCAGTGCTAGATCCAGTTTCTCAGTCGATGAGCAGTTCTTC
CDR3aa: CSARSSFSVDEQFF

j_gene: TRBJ2-7
abundance: medium-sized
v_gene: TRBV24-1
d_gene: TRBD1
len: 15
CDR3nt: TGTGCCACCTTCTCCACAGGACAGGGGCTGCACGAGCAGTACTTC
CDR3aa: CATFSTGQGLHEQYF